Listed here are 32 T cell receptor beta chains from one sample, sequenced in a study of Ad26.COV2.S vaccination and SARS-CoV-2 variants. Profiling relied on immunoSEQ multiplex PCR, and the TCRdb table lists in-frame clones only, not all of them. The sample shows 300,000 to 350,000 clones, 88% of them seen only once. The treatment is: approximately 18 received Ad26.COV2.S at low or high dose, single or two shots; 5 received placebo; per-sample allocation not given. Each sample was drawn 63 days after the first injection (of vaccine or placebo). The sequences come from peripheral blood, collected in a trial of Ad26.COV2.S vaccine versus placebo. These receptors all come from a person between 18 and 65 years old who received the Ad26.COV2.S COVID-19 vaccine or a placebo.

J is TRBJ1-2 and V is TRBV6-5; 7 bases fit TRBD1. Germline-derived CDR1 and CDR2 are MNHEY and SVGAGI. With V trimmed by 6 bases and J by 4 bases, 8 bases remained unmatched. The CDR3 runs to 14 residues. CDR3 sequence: CASRGARGAYGYTF. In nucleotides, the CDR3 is TGTGCCAGCAGAGGGGCCAGGGGGGCCTATGGCTACACCTTC.

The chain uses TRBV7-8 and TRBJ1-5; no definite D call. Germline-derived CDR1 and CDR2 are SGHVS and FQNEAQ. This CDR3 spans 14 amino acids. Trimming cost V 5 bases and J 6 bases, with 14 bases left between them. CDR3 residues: CASSPGVVGQPQHF. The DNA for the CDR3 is TGTGCCAGCAGCCCGGGCGTAGTCGGTCAGCCCCAGCATTTT. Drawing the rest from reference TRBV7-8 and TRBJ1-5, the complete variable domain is GAGVSQSPRYKVAKRGQDVALRCDPISGHVSLFWYQQALGQGPEFLTYFQNEAQLDKSGLPSDRFFAERPEGSVSTLKIQRTQQEDSAVYLCASSPGVVGQPQHFGDGTRLSIL.

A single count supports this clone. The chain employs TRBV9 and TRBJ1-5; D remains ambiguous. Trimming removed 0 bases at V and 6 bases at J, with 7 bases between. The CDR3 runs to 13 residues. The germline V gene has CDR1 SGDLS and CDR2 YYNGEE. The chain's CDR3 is CASSVGGTQPQHF. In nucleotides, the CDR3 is TGTGCCAGCAGCGTAGGGGGAACTCAGCCCCAGCATTTT.

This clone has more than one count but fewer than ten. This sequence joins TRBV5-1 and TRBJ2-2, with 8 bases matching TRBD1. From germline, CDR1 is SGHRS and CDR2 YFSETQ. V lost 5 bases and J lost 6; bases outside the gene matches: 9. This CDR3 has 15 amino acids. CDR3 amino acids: CASRIINRGSGELFF. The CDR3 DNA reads TGCGCCAGCAGAATTATTAACAGGGGGTCCGGGGAGCTGTTTTTT.

This chain's CDR3 is CASSLESPGGYTF. CDR3 DNA sequence: TGTGCCAGCAGCTTAGAGTCACCGGGCGGCTACACCTTC. J is TRBJ1-2 and V is TRBV7-9; D remains unclear. The V end was cut by 1 base, the J end by 8 bases, with 11 bases between. The CDR3 has 13 residues. The germline gives CDR1 SEHNR, CDR2 FQNEAQ (reference sequence).

The DNA for the CDR3 is TGTGCCAGCAGGCGGGGAGACACTGAAGCTTTCTTT. This translates into CASRRGDTEAFF. The chain joins TRBV28 to TRBJ1-1; no clear D gene. CDR3 length equals 12 residues. Germline loops: CDR1 MDHEN, CDR2 SYDVKM. V was pared by 6 bases and J by 3 bases, with 8 bases between.

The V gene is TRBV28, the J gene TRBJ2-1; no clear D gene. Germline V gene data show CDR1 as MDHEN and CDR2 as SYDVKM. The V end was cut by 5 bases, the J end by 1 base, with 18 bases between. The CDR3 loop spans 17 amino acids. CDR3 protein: CASSPPPEVVSYNEQFF. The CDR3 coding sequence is TGTGCCAGCAGTCCCCCTCCGGAAGTAGTGTCCTACAATGAGCAGTTCTTC.

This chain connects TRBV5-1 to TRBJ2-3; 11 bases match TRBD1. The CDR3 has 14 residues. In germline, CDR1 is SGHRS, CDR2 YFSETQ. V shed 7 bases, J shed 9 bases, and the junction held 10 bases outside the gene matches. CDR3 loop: CASYRDRGAGTQYF. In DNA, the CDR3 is TGCGCCAGCTACCGGGACAGGGGGGCAGGAACGCAGTATTTT.

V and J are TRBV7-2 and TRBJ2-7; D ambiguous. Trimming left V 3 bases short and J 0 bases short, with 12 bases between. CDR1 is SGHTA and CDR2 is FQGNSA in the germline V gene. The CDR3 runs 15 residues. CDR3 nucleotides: TGTGCCAGCAGCTTGGATTTCGAGAGCTCCTACGAGCAGTACTTC. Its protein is CASSLDFESSYEQYF.

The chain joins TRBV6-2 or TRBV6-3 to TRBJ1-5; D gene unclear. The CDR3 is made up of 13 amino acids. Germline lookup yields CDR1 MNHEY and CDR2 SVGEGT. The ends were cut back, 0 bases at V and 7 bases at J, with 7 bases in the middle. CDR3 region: CASSYSWGQPQHF. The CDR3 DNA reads TGTGCCAGCAGTTACTCATGGGGACAGCCCCAGCATTTT.

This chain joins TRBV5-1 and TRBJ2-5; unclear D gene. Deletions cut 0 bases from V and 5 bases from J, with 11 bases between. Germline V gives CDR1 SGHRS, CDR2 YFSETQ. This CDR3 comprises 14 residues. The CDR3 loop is CASSLGSSTETQYF. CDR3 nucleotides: TGCGCCAGCAGCTTGGGATCCAGTACTGAGACCCAGTACTTC.

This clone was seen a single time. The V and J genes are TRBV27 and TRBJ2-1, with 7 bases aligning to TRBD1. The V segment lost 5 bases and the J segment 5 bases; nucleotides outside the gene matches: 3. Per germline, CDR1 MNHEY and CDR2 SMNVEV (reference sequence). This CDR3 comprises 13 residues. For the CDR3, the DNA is TGTGCCAGCAGTCGGACAGGTCACAATGAGCAGTTCTTC. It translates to CASSRTGHNEQFF.

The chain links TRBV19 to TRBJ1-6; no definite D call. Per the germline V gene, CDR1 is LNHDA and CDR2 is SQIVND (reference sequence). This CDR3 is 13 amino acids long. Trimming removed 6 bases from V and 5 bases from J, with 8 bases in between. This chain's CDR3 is CASRTRDNSPLHF. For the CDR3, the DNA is TGTGCCAGTAGAACCCGCGATAATTCACCCCTCCACTTT.

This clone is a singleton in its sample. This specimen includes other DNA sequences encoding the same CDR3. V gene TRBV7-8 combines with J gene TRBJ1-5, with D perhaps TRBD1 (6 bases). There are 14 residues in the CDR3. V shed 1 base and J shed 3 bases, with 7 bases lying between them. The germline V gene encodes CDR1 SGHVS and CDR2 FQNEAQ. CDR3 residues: CASSLGTVNQPQHF. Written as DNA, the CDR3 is TGTGCCAGCAGCTTAGGGACAGTCAATCAGCCCCAGCATTTT. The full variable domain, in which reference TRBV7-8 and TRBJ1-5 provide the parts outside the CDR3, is GAGVSQSPRYKVAKRGQDVALRCDPISGHVSLFWYQQALGQGPEFLTYFQNEAQLDKSGLPSDRFFAERPEGSVSTLKIQRTQQEDSAVYLCASSLGTVNQPQHFGDGTRLSIL.

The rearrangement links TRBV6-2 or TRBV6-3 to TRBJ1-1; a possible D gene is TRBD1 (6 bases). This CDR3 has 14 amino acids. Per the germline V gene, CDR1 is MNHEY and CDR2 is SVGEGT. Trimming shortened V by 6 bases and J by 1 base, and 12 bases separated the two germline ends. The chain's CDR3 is CASSLRGENTEAFF. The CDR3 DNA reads TGTGCCAGCAGCCTAAGGGGGGAGAACACTGAAGCTTTCTTT.

The CDR3 sequence is CASSPMARGTDTQYF. Here the CDR3 DNA reads TGTGCCAGCAGTCCCATGGCCCGAGGGACAGATACGCAGTATTTT. V and J are TRBV27 and TRBJ2-3; tentative D call: TRBD2 (5 bases). CDR3 length equals 15 residues. V was shortened by 5 bases and J by 3 bases, with 15 bases between the two germline ends. The germline V gene encodes CDR1 MNHEY and CDR2 SMNVEV (reference sequence).

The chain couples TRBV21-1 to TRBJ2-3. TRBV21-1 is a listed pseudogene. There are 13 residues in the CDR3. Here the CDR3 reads CASSSRPTDTQYF. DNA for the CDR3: TGTGCCAGCAGCAGCCGACCCACAGATACGCAGTATTTT.

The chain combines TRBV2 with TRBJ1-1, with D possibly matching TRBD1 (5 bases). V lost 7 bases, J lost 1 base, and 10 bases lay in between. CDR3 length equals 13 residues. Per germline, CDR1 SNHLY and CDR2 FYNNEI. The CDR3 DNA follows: TGTGCCAGCAATGGGGGGTCGAACACTGAAGCTTTCTTT. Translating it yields CASNGGSNTEAFF. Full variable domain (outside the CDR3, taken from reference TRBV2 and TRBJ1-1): EPEVTQTPSHQVTQMGQEVILRCVPISNHLYFYWYRQILGQKVEFLVSFYNNEISEKSEIFDDQFSVERPDGSNFTLKIRSTKLEDSAMYFCASNGGSNTEAFFGQGTRLTVV.

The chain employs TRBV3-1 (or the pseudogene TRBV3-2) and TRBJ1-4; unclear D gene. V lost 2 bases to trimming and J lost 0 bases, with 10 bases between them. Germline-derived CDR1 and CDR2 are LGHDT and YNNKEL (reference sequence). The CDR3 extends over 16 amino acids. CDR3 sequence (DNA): TGTGCCAGCAGCCAAATGGTGGGAACAACTAATGAAAAACTGTTTTTT. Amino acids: CASSQMVGTTNEKLFF.

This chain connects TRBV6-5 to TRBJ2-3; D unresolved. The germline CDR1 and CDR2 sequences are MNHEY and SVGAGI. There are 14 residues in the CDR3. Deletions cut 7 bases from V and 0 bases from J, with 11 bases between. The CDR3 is CASTPSSSTDTQYF. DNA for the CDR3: TGTGCCAGCACCCCCAGCTCTAGCACAGATACGCAGTATTTT.

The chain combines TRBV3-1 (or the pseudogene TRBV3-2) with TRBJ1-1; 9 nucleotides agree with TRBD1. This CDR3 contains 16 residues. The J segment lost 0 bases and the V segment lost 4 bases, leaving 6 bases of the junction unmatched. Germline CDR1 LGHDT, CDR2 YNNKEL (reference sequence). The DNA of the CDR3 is TGTGCCAGCAGCCTACGGACAGGGGACATGAACACTGAAGCTTTCTTT. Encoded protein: CASSLRTGDMNTEAFF.

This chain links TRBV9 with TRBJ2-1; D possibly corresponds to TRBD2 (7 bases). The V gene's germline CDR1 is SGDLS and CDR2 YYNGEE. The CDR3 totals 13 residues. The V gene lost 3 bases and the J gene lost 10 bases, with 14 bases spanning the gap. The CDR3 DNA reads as TGTGCCAGCAGCGCACTAGGCGGGGGCGAGCAGTTCTTC. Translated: CASSALGGGEQFF.

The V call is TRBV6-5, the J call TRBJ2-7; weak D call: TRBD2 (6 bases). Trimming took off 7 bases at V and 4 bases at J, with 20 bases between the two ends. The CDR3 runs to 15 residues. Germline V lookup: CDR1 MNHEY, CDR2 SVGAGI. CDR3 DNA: TGTGCCAGCACCCTCGTGGGAAGCGGGTCTTACGAGCAGTACTTC. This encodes CASTLVGSGSYEQYF.

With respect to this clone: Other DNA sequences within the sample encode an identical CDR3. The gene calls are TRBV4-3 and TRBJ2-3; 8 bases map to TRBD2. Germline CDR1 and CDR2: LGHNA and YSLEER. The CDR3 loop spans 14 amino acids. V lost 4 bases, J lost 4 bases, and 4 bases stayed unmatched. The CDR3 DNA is TGCGCCAGCAGCCTCGGACTAGCCGCAGATACGCAGTATTTT. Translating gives CASSLGLAADTQYF.

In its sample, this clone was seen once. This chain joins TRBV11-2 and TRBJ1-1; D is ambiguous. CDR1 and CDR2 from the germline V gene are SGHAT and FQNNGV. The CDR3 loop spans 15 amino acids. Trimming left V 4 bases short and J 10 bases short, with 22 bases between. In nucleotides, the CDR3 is TGTGCCAGCAGCTATGAGACGGGAGAGTCAGTGGGAGCTTTCTTT. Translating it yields CASSYETGESVGAFF.

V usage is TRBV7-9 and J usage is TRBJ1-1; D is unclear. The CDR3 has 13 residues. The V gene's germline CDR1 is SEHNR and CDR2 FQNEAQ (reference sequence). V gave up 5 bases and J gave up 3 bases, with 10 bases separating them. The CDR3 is CASSVTRDTEAFF. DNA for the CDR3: TGTGCCAGCAGCGTAACCCGGGACACTGAAGCTTTCTTT.

Here the CDR3 reads CASSPTWFEQYF. The CDR3, as DNA: TGTGCCAGCAGTCCTACTTGGTTCGAGCAGTACTTC. The V call is TRBV12-3 or TRBV12-4, the J call TRBJ2-7; D remains ambiguous. The CDR3 is made up of 12 amino acids. The V end was cut by 5 bases, the J end by 6 bases, with 11 bases between.

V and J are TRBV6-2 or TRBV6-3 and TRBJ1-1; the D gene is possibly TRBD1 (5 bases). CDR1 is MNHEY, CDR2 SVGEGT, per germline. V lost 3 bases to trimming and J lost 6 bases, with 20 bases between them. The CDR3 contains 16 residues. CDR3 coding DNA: TGTGCCAGCAGTTATAGGCACGCAGGGTCGCAACCTGAAGCTTTCTTT. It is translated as CASSYRHAGSQPEAFF.

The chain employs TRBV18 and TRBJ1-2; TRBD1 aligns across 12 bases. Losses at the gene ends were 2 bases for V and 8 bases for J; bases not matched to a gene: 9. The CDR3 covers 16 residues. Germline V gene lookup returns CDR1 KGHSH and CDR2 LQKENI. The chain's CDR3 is CASSPETGTGGGGYTF. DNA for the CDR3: TGTGCCAGCTCACCAGAAACCGGGACAGGGGGCGGCGGCTACACCTTC.

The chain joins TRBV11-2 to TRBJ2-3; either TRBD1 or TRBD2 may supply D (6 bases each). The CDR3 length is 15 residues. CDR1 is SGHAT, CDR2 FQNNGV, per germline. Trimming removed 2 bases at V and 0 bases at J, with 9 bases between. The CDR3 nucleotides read TGTGCCAGCAGCTTAAGGGGGACTAGCACAGATACGCAGTATTTT. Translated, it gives CASSLRGTSTDTQYF. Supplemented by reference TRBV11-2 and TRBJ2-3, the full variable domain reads EAGVAQSPRYKIIEKRQSVAFWCNPISGHATLYWYQQILGQGPKLLIQFQNNGVVDDSQLPKDRFSAERLKGVDSTLKIQPAKLEDSAVYLCASSLRGTSTDTQYFGPGTRLTVL.

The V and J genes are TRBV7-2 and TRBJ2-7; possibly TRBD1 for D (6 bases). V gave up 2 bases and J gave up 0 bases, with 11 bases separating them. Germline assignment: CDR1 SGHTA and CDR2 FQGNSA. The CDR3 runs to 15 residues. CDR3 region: CASSLITGSSYEQYF. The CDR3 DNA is TGTGCCAGCAGCTTAATTACAGGGAGCTCCTACGAGCAGTACTTC.

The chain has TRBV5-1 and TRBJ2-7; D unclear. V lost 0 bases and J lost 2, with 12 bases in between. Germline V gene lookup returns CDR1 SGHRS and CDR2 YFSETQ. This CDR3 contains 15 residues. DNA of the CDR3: TGCGCCAGCAGCTTGGACACCGCCTATACCTACGAGCAGTACTTC. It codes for CASSLDTAYTYEQYF.